This T cell receptor (beta chain) was observed in a study of regulatory T cells in long-lasting Graves disease. A word on this clonotype: Its specificity is not known.

General observations from the study: Persistent disease exhibited a predilection for TRBV28, TRBJ1-2 and TRBJ2-5. Persistent patients shared some 2,500 public clonotypes among themselves. Newly diagnosed patients shared fewer, at about 890.

iRepertoire HTBI primers and Arm-PCR of CDR3 regions built TCR beta libraries. Each CDR3 protein is one row after TCRdb ran MiXCR on the multiplex PCR reads. The data hold nearly 350,000 distinct CDR3 sequences, with around 20% observed a single time. This CDR3 is 15 amino acids long. V lost 4 bases and J lost 5; bases outside the gene matches: 8. The germline CDR1 and CDR2 sequences are SGHRS and YFSETQ. The time point here: persistent/refractory GD, antithyroid drugs over 5 years with positive TRAb. The TCR library was made from RNA extracted from PBMCs. It was American Thyroid Association guidelines that determined Graves' disease diagnosis. An endocrinology unit in Xi'an, China, supplied the patients.

The sequence came from a female donor with Graves disease. The J gene is TRBJ2-2, the V gene TRBV5-1; the match to TRBD1 covers 7 bases. The source material was peripheral blood mononuclear cells (PBMCs), sampled when the disease was refractory, from a patient treated with antithyroid drugs. The CDR3 DNA is TGCGCCAGCAGCCCCGTCCCGGGACAGACCGGGGAGCTGTTTTTT. This gives the protein CASSPVPGQTGELFF.